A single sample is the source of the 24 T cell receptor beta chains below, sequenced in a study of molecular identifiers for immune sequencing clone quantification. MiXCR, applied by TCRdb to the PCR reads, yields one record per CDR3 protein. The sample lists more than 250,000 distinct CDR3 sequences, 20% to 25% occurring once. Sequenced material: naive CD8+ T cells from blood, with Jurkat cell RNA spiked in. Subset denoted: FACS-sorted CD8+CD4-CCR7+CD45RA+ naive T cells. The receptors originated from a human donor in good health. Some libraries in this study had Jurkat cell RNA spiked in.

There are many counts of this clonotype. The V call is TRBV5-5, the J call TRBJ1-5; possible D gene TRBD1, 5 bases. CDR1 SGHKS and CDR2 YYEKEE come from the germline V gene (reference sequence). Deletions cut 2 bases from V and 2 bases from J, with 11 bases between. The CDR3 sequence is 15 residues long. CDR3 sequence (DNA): TGTGCCAGCAGCTTAGAGGGGTATCGCAATCAGCCCCAGCATTTT. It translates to CASSLEGYRNQPQHF.

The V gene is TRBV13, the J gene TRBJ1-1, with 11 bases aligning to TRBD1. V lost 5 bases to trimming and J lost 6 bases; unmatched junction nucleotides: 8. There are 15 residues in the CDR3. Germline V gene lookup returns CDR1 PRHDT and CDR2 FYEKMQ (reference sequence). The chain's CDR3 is CASSPRGQGDAEAFF. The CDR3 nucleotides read TGTGCCAGCAGCCCCCGGGGACAGGGGGACGCTGAAGCTTTCTTT. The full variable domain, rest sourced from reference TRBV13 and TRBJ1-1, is AAGVIQSPRHLIKEKRETATLKCYPIPRHDTVYWYQQGPGQDPQFLISFYEKMQSDKGSIPDRFSAQQFSDYHSELNMSSLELGDSALYFCASSPRGQGDAEAFFGQGTRLTVV.

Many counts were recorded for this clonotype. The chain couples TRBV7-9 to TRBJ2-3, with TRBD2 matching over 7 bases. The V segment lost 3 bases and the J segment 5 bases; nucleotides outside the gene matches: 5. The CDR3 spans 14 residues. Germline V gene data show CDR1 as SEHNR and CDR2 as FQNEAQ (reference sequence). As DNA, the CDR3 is TGTGCCAGCAGCTTGGGCGGGGGAGAAGATACGCAGTATTTT. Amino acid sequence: CASSLGGGEDTQYF. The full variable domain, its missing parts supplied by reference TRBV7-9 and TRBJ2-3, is DTGVSQNPRHKITKRGQNVTFRCDPISEHNRLYWYRQTLGQGPEFLTYFQNEAQLEKSRLLSDRFSAERPKGSFSTLEIQRTEQGDSAMYLCASSLGGGEDTQYFGPGTRLTVL.

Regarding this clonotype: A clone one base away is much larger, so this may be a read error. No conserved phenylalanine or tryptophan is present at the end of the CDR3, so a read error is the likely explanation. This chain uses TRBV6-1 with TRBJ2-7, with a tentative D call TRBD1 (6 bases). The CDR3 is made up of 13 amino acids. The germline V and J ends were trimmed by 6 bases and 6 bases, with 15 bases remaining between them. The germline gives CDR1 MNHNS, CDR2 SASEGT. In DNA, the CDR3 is TGTGCCAGCAGAACAGGGTCGAAGGGCGAGCAGTACCTC. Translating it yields CASRTGSKGEQYL.

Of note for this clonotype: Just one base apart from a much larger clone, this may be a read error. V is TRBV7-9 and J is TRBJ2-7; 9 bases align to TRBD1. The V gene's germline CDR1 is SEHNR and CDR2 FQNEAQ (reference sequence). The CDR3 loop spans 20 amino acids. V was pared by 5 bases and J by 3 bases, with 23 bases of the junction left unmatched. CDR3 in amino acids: CASSVLPGQGLGGLSYEQYF. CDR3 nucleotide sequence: TGTGCCAGCAGCGTACTGCCGGGACAGGGCCTTGGAGGGCTCAGCTACGAGCAGTACTTC.

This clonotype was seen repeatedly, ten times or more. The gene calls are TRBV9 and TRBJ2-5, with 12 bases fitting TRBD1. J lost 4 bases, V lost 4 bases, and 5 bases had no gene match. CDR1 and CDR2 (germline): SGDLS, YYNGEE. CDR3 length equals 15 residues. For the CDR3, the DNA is TGTGCCAGCAGCCCAGGGACAGGGGGCGGAGAGACCCAGTACTTC. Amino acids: CASSPGTGGGETQYF.

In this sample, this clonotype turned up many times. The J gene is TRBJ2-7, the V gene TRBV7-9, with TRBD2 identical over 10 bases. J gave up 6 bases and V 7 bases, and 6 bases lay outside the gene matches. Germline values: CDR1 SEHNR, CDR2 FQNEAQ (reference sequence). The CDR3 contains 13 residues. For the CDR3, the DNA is TGTGCCAGCACCGGGACTAGCGAAGTCGAGCAGTACTTC. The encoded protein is CASTGTSEVEQYF.

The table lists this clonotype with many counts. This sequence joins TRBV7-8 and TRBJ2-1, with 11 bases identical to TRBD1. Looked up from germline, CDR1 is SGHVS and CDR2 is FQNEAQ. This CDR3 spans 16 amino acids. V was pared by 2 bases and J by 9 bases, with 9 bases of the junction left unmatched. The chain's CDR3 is CASSLQGQGADIEQFF. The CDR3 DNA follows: TGTGCCAGCAGCTTACAAGGACAGGGGGCGGATATTGAGCAGTTCTTC. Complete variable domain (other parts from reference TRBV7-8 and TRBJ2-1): GAGVSQSPRYKVAKRGQDVALRCDPISGHVSLFWYQQALGQGPEFLTYFQNEAQLDKSGLPSDRFFAERPEGSVSTLKIQRTQQEDSAVYLCASSLQGQGADIEQFFGPGTRLTVL.

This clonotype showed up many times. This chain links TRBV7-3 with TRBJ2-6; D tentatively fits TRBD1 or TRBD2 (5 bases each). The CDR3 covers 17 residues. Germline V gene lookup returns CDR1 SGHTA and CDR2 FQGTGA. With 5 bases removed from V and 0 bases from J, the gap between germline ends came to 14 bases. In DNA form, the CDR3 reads TGTGCCAGCAGCCCGGGACCGCTCATCTCTGGGGCCAACGTCCTGACTTTC. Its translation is CASSPGPLISGANVLTF. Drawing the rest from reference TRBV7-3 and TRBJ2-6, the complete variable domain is GAGVSQTPSNKVTEKGKYVELRCDPISGHTALYWYRQSLGQGPEFLIYFQGTGAADDSGLPNDRFFAVRPEGSVSTLKIQRTERGDSAVYLCASSPGPLISGANVLTFGAGSRLTVL.

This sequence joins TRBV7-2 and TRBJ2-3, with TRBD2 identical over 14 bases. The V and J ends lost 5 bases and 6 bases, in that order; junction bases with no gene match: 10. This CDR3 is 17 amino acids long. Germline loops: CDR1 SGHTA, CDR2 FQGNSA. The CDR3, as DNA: TGTGCCAGCAGCCGAACGACTAGCGGGGGGGCCCGTGATACGCAGTATTTT. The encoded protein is CASSRTTSGGARDTQYF.

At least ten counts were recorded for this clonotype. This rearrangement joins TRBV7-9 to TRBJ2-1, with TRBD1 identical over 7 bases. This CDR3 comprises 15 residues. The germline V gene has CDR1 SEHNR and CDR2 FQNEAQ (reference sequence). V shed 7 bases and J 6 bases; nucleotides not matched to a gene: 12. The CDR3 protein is CASIRPPTGINEQFF. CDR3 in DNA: TGTGCCAGCATCCGTCCTCCGACAGGGATCAATGAGCAGTTCTTC.

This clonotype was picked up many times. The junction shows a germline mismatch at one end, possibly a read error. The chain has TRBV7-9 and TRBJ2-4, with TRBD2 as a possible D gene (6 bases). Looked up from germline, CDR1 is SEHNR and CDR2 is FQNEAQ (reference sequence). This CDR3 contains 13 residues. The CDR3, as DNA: TGTGCCAGCAGCAACCCACCGGGACTCCCGGGAGTCTTC. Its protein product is CASSNPPGLPGVF.

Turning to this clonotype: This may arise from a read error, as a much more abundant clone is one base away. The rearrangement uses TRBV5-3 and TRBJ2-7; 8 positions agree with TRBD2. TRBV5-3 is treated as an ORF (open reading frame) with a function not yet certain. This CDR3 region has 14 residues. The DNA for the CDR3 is TGTGCCAGCAGCTTTGGAGCGGGGGCTTTCGAGCAGTACTTC. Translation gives CASSFGAGAFEQYF.

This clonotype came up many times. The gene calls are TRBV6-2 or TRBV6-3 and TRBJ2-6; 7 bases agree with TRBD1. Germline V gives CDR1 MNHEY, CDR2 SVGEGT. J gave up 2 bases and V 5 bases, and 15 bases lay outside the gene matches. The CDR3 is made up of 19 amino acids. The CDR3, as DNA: TGTGCCAGCAGTCCGCGCCCGGACAGGACCCGAACTGGGGCCAACGTCCTGACTTTC. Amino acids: CASSPRPDRTRTGANVLTF.

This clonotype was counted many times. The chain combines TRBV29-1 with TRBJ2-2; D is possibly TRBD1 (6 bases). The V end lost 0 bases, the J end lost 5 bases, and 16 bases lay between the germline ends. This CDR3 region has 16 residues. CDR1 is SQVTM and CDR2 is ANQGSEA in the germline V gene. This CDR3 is CSVEDRTAKPTGELFF. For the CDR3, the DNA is TGCAGCGTTGAAGATCGGACAGCCAAACCAACCGGGGAGCTGTTTTTT.

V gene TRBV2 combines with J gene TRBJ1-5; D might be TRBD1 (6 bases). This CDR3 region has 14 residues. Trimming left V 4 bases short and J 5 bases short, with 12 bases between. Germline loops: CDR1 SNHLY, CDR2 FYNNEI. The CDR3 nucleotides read TGTGCCAGCAGTGCCCCGGACAGCGATCAGCCCCAGCATTTT. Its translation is CASSAPDSDQPQHF.

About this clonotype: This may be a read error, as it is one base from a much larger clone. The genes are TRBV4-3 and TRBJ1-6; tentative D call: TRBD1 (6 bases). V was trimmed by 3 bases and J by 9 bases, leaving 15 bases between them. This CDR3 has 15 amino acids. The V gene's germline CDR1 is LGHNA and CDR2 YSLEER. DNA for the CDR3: TGCGCCAGCAGCCAGGGGGCAGGGTCGTTTTCACCCCTCCACTTT. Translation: CASSQGAGSFSPLHF.

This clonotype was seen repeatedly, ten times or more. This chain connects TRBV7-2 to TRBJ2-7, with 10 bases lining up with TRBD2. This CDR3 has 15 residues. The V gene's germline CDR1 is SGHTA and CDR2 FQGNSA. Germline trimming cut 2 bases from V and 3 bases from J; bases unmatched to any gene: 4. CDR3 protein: CASSLTSGVNYEQYF. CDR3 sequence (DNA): TGTGCCAGCAGCTTAACTAGCGGGGTGAACTACGAGCAGTACTTC.

The CDR3 loop reads CASSLGHGFEQYF. Here the CDR3 DNA reads TGTGCCAGCAGCTTAGGCCATGGGTTCGAGCAGTACTTC. This chain uses TRBV13 with TRBJ2-7, with D hard to call. CDR3 size: 13 residues. V was pared by 0 bases and J by 6 bases, with 9 bases between. CDR1 PRHDT and CDR2 FYEKMQ come from the germline V gene (reference sequence).

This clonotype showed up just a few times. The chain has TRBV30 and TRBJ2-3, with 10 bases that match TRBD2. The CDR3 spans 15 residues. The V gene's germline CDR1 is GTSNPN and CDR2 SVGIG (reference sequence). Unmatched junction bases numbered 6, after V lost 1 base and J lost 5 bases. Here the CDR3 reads CAWSGLAGVGDTQYF. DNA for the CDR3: TGTGCCTGGAGTGGCCTAGCGGGGGTGGGAGATACGCAGTATTTT.

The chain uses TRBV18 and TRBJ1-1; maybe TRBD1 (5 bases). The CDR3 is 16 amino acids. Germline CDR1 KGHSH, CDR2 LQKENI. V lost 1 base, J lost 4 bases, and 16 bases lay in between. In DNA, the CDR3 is TGTGCCAGCTCACCACGGGACGGCGGGAGCCGCACTGAAGCTTTCTTT. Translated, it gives CASSPRDGGSRTEAFF.

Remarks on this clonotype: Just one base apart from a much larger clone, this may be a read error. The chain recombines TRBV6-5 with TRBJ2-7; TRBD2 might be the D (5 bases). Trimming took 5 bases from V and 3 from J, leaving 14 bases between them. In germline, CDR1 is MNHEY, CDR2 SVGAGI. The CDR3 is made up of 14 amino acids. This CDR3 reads CASSRIKRDYEQYF. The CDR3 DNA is TGTGCCAGCAGTCGAATCAAGAGGGACTACGAGCAGTACTTC.

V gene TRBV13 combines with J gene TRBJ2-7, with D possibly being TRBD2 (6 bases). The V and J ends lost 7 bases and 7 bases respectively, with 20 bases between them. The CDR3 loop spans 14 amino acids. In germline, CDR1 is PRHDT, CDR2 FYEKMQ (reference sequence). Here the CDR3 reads CASNKLGGKREQYF. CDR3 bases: TGTGCCAGCAACAAATTGGGCGGGAAGAGGGAGCAGTACTTC.

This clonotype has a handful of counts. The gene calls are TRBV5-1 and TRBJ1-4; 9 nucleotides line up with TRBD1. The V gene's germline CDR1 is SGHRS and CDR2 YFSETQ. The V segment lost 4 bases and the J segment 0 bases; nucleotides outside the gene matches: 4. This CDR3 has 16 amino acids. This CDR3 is CASSTGQGATNEKLFF. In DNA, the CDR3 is TGCGCCAGCAGCACGGGACAGGGCGCAACTAATGAAAAACTGTTTTTT.